This T cell receptor (beta chain) was sequenced in a study of early T cells in non-severe SARS-CoV-2 infection. This clonotype has at least ten counts. The target antigen is unknown. Germline V gene data show CDR1 as SNHLY and CDR2 as FYNNEI. The CDR3 extends over 13 amino acids. Trimming took 4 bases from V and 5 from J, leaving 9 bases between them. The TCR library protocol attached unique molecular identifiers to the individual cDNA molecules. TCRdb reprocessed the 5' RACE reads via MiXCR and lists one record per CDR3 protein. In the table there are about 26,000 distinct CDR3 sequences, about 4% of which are singletons. Study-level points and caveats: Anti-spike CD8 specificities were favored by VDJdb matching, whose results missed private and CD4 specificities.

This chain uses TRBV2 with TRBJ2-4; D gene unclear. This sequence originates from an adult who was a healthcare worker with PCR-confirmed SARS-CoV-2 infection or an uninfected control (not recorded which). Input material: whole blood. CDR3 in amino acids: CASSVNIENIQYF. The DNA for the CDR3 is TGTGCCAGCAGTGTAAACATCGAAAACATTCAGTACTTC.